This T cell receptor beta chain appears in the sequencing data of a study of CD8+CD57+ T cells in acquired aplastic anemia. V was clipped by 5 bases and J by 3 bases; unmatched bases: 9. The V gene's germline CDR1 is DFQATT and CDR2 SNEGSKA (reference sequence). The CDR3 length is 15 residues. By flow cytometry, patients selected for sequencing had shown an expansion of CD8+CD57+ cells. Each patient had severe acquired aplastic anemia. Genomic DNA, serving as template, underwent TCR beta VDJ and CDR3 profiling. TCRdb fed the reads into MiXCR, producing one record per CDR3 protein. The sample lists some 200,000 distinct CDR3 sequences; 50% to 70% were seen once.

The TCR comes from a human donor with aplastic anemia. The gene calls are TRBV20-1 and TRBJ2-3; 9 positions match TRBD2. The specimen sequenced was sorted CD4+, CD8+, or CD8+CD57+ T cells (not recorded which) from PBMCs. The CDR3 DNA sequence: TGCAGTGCTCTAGGGGATAGCGGGAGTACAGATACGCAGTATTTT. Translating gives CSALGDSGSTDTQYF.